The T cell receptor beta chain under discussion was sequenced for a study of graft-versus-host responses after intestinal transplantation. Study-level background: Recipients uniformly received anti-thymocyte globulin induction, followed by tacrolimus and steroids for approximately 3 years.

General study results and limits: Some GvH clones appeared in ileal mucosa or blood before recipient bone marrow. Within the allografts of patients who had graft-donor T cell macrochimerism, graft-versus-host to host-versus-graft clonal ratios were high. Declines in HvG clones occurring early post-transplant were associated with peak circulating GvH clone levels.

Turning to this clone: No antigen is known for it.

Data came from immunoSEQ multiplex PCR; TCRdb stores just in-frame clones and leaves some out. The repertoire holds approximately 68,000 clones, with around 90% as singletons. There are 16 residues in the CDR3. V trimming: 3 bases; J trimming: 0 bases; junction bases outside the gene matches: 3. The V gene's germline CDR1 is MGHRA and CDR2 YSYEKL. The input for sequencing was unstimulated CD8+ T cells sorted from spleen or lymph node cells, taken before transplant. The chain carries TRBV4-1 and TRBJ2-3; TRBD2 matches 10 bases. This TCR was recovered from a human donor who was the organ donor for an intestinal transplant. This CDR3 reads CASSQSGGASTDTQYF. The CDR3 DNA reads TGCGCCAGCAGCCAGAGCGGGGGGGCCAGCACAGATACGCAGTATTTT.